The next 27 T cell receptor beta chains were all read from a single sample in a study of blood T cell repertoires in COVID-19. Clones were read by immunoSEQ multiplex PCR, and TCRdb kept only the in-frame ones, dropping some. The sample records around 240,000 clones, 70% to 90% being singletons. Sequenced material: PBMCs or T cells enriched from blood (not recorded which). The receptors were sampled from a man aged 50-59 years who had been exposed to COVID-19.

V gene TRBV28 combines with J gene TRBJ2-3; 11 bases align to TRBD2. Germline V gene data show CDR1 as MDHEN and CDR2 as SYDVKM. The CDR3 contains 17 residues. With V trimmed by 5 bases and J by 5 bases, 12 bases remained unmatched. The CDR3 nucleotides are TGTGCCAGCAGTCCGTACTCGACTAGCGGGATGGTAGATACGCAGTATTTT. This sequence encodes CASSPYSTSGMVDTQYF.

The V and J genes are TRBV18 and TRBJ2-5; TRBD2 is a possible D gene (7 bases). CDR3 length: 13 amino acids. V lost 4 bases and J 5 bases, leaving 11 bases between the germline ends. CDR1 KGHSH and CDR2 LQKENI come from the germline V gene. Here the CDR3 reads CASSQQGGETQYF. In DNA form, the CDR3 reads TGTGCCAGCTCACAACAGGGAGGGGAGACCCAGTACTTC. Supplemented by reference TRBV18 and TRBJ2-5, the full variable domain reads NAGVMQNPRHLVRRRGQEARLRCSPMKGHSHVYWYRQLPEEGLKFMVYLQKENIIDESGMPKERFSAEFPKEGPSILRIQQVVRGDSAAYFCASSQQGGETQYFGPGTRLLVL.

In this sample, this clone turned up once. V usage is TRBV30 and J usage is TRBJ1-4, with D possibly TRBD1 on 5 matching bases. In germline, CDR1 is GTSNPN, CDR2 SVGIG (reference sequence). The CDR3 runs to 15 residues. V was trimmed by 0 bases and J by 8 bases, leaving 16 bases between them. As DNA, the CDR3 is TGTGCCTGGAGTGTACTTCGGGGGGTAGGAGAAAAACTGTTTTTT. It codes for CAWSVLRGVGEKLFF. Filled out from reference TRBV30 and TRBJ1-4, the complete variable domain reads SQTIHQWPATLVQPVGSPLSLECTVEGTSNPNLYWYRQAAGRGLQLLFYSVGIGQISSEVPQNLSASRPQDRQFILSSKKLLLSDSGFYLCAWSVLRGVGEKLFFGSGTQLSVL.

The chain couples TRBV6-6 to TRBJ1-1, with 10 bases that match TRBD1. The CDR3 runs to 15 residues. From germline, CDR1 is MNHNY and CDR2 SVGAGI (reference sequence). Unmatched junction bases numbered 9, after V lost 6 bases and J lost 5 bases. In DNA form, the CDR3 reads TGTGCCAGCAGCCCCCGACAGGGGGCAAGGACTGAAGCTTTCTTT. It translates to CASSPRQGARTEAFF.

The CDR3 nucleotides are TGTGCCAGCAGCATGGCCCTCGGGGCCAACGTCCTGACTTTC. It translates to CASSMALGANVLTF. The chain links TRBV5-4 to TRBJ2-6; the D is unclear. The CDR3 consists of 14 residues. Germline assignment: CDR1 SGHNT and CDR2 YYREEE (reference sequence). Trimming pared 4 bases from V and 4 bases from J, leaving 9 bases between.

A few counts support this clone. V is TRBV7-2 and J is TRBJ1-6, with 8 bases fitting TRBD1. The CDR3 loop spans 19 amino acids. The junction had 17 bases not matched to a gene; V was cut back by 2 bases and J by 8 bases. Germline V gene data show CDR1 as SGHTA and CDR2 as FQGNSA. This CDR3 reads CASSLSSQGAIGTDSPLHF. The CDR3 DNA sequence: TGTGCCAGCAGCTTATCGAGCCAGGGGGCGATTGGTACTGATTCACCCCTCCACTTT.

The CDR3: CASSSHSDRGVYGYTF. CDR3 DNA sequence: TGTGCCAGCAGTTCGCATTCGGACAGGGGGGTTTATGGCTACACCTTC. The chain couples TRBV6-5 to TRBJ1-2; 10 bases are shared with TRBD1. Losses at the gene ends were 4 bases for V and 5 bases for J; bases not matched to a gene: 10. Germline loops: CDR1 MNHEY, CDR2 SVGAGI. The CDR3 spans 16 residues.

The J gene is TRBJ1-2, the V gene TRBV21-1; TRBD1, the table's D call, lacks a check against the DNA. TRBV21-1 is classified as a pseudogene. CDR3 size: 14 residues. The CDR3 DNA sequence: TGTGCCAGCAGCAAAGTCAGGACAGACTATGGCTACACCTTC. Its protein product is CASSKVRTDYGYTF.

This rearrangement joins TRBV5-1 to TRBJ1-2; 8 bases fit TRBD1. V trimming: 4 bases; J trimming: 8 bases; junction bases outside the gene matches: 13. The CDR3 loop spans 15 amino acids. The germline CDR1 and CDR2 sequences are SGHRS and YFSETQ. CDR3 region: CASSPGGQGARGYTF. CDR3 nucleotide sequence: TGCGCCAGCAGCCCCGGGGGGCAGGGGGCAAGAGGCTACACCTTC.

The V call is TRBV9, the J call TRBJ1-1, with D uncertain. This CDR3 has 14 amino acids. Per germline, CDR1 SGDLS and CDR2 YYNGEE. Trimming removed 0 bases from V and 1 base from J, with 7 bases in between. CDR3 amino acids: CASSVEAGNTEAFF. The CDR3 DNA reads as TGTGCCAGCAGCGTAGAGGCGGGGAACACTGAAGCTTTCTTT.

The CDR3 DNA sequence: TGTGCCAGCAGCGCCGGACAGCGAACCGGGGAGCTGTTTTTT. Translation gives CASSAGQRTGELFF. The gene calls are TRBV28 and TRBJ2-2, with D possibly being TRBD1 (6 bases). Germline-derived CDR1 and CDR2 are MDHEN and SYDVKM. V dropped 6 bases and J dropped 5 bases, with 13 bases sitting between them. CDR3 size: 14 residues.

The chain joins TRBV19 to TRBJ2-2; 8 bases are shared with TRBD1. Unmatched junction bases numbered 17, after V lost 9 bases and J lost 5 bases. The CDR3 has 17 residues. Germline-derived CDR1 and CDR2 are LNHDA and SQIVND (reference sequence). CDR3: CASGNLGQGKKTGELFF. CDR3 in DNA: TGTGCCAGCGGAAACCTCGGACAGGGAAAGAAGACCGGGGAGCTGTTTTTT.

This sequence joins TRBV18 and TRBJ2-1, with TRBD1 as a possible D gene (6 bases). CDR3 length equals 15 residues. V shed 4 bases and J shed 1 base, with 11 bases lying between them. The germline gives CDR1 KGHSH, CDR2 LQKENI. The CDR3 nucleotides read TGTGCCAGCTCACGGTCAGGGGTGTCCTACAATGAGCAGTTCTTC. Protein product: CASSRSGVSYNEQFF.

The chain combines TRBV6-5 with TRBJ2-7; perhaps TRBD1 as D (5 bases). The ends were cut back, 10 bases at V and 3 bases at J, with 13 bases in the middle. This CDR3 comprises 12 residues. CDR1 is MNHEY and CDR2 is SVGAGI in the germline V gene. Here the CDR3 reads CATATAHYEQYF. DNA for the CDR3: TGTGCCACCGCGACAGCCCACTACGAGCAGTACTTC.

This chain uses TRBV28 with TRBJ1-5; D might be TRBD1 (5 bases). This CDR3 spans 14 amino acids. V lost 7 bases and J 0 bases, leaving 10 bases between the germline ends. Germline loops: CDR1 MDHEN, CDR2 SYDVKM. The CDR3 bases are TGTGCCAGCACCCCCGGGGGTAGCAATCAGCCCCAGCATTTT. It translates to CASTPGGSNQPQHF.

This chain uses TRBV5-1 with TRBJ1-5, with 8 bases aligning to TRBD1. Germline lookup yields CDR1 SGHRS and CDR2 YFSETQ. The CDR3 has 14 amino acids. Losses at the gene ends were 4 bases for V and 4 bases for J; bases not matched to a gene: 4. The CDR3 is CASSQGALNQPQHF. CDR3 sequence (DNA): TGCGCCAGCAGCCAGGGGGCTCTAAATCAGCCCCAGCATTTT. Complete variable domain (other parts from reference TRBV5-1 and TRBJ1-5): KAGVTQTPRYLIKTRGQQVTLSCSPISGHRSVSWYQQTPGQGLQFLFEYFSETQRNKGNFPGRFSGRQFSNSRSEMNVSTLELGDSALYLCASSQGALNQPQHFGDGTRLSIL.

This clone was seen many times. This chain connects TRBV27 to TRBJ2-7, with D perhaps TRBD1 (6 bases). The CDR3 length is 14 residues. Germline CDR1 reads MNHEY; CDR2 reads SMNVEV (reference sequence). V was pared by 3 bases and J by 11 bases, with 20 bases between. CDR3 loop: CASSFGGRGVPEYF. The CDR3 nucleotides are TGTGCCAGCAGTTTTGGGGGCAGGGGAGTTCCCGAGTACTTC.

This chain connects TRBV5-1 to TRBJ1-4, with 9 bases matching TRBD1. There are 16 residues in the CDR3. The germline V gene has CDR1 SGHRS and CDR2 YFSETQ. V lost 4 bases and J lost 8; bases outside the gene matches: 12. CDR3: CASSESLGQGYEKLFF. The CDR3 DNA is TGCGCCAGCAGCGAATCTTTGGGACAGGGTTACGAAAAACTGTTTTTT.

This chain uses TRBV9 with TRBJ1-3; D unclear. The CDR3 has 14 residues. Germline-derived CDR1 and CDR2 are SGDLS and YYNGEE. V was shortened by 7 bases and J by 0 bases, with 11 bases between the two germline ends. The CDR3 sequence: CASGGAFSGNTIYF. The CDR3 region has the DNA TGTGCCAGCGGCGGCGCCTTCTCTGGAAACACCATATATTTT.

CDR3 coding DNA: TGTGCCAGCAGTGAAATCTATGGACAGGTTGAAGCTTTCTTT. Protein sequence: CASSEIYGQVEAFF. The rearrangement uses TRBV6-1 and TRBJ1-1; 7 positions match TRBD1. Trimming at V came to 2 bases and at J to 7 bases, leaving 7 bases not matched to a gene. CDR3 length: 14 residues. The V gene's germline CDR1 is MNHNS and CDR2 SASEGT.

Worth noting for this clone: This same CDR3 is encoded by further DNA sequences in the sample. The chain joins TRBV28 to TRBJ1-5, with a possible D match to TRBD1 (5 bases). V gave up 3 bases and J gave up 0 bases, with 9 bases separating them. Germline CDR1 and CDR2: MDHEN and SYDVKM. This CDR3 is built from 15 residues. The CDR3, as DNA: TGTGCCAGCAGTTTGCGGGGCTATAGCAATCAGCCCCAGCATTTT. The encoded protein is CASSLRGYSNQPQHF.

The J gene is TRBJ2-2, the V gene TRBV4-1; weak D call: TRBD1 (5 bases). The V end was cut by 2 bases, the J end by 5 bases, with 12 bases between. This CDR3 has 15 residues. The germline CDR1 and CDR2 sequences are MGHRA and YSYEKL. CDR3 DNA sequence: TGCGCCAGCAGCCAACAATCACAGGAAACCGGGGAGCTGTTTTTT. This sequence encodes CASSQQSQETGELFF.

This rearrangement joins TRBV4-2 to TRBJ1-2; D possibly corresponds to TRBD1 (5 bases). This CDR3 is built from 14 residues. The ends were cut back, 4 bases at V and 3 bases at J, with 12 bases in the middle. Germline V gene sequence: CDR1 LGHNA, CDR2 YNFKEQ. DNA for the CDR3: TGTGCCAGCAGCCCCATGGGGGGTGACTATGGCTACACCTTC. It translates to CASSPMGGDYGYTF.

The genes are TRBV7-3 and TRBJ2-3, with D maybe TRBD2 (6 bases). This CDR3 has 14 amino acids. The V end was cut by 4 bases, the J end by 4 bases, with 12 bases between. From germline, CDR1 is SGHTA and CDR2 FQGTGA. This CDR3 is CASSSYRLADTQYF. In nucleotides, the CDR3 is TGTGCCAGCAGCTCTTACCGACTAGCAGATACGCAGTATTTT.

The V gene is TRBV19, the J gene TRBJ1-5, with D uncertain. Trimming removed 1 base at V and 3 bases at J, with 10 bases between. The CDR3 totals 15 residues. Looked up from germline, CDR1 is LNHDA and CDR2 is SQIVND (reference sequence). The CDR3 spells CASSIGWTPNQPQHF. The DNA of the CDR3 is TGTGCCAGTAGTATAGGGTGGACTCCCAATCAGCCCCAGCATTTT.

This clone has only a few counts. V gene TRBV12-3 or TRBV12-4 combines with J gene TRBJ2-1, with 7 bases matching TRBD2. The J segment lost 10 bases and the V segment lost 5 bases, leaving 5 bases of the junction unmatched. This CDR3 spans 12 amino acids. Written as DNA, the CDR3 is TGTGCCAGCAGTCTCATACTAGCGGAGCAGTTCTTC. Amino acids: CASSLILAEQFF.

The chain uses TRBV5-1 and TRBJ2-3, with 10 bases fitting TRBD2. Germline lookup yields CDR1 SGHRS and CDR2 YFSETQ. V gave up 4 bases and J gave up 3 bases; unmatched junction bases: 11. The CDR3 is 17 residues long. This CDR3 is CASSQTLAGEGTDTQYF. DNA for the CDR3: TGCGCCAGCAGCCAAACCCTAGCGGGAGAGGGGACAGATACGCAGTATTTT. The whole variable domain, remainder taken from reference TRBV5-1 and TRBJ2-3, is KAGVTQTPRYLIKTRGQQVTLSCSPISGHRSVSWYQQTPGQGLQFLFEYFSETQRNKGNFPGRFSGRQFSNSRSEMNVSTLELGDSALYLCASSQTLAGEGTDTQYFGPGTRLTVL.